This TCR beta chain was sequenced in a study of T cells after yellow fever vaccination. TCRdb processed the 5' RACE reads anew with MiXCR; each CDR3 protein has one entry. The sample holds 400,000 to 650,000 distinct CDR3 sequences, roughly a fifth seen once. On this clonotype itself: Germline is not matched at one junction end, which may reflect a read error.

Germline V gene lookup returns CDR1 LGHDT and CDR2 YNNKEL (reference sequence). The CDR3 is 17 residues long. This receptor was identified in a man aged 18 to 29 who received the YFV17D yellow fever vaccine. The V gene is TRBV3-1, the J gene TRBJ2-2; either TRBD1 or TRBD2 may supply D (6 bases each). Sequenced here: PBMCs, sampled about 21 days after the first yellow fever vaccination. The CDR3 here is CATSQGGGRAGSGELFF. The CDR3, as DNA: TGTGCCACCAGCCAAGGAGGGGGAAGGGCAGGTTCCGGGGAGCTGTTTTTT. The whole variable domain, filled in from reference TRBV3-1 and TRBJ2-2, reads DTAVSQTPKYLVTQMGNDKSIKCEQNLGHDTMYWYKQDSKKFLKIMFSYNNKELIINETVPNRFSPKSPDKAHLNLHINSLELGDSAVYFCATSQGGGRAGSGELFFGEGSRLTVL.